The sample holds many counts of the clone carrying this T cell receptor beta chain. Its target is unknown. This entry is derived from a study of T cells in Graves' hyperthyroidism and ophthalmopathy. Study-wide results and limits: Blood shared most expanded thyroid clonotypes above 0.001.

The source material, RNA transcripts, was used to amplify TCR beta CDR3 regions. RT-PCR in the first round (using the HTBI primer set) targeted the TCR CDR3. MiXCR, applied by TCRdb to the multiplex PCR reads, yields one record per CDR3 protein. The data hold 380,000 or so distinct CDR3 sequences, with about 13% observed a single time. The material sequenced was blood. The receptor was derived from a man aged 25-45 years with Graves' hyperthyroidism that later progressed to Graves' ophthalmopathy.

As DNA, the CDR3 is TGTGCCAGCAGTGAAGAGGGCGACATTCAGTACTTC. Encoded protein: CASSEEGDIQYF. The chain employs TRBV2 and TRBJ2-4; no clear D. Per germline, CDR1 SNHLY and CDR2 FYNNEI. The CDR3 consists of 12 residues. Trimming left V 1 base short and J 8 bases short, with 6 bases between.